Sequencing of this TCR beta chain was carried out in a study of OX40 agonist ivuxolimab in advanced cancers. Some background on the complete study: Ivuxolimab was an agonistic, fully human IgG2 monoclonal antibody directed against OX40 (CD134), a costimulatory receptor. Patients were allowed to have had prior anti-PD-1, anti-PD-L1 or anti-CTLA-4 therapy, and 40% of the dose-escalation patients had been treated with checkpoint inhibitors. The paper describes the monotherapy dose-escalation part (N of about 52 patients) of the phase I trial of ivuxolimab. The dose-escalation cohort was 82.7% male with a mean age of approximately 59 years, ranging from 23 to 79. Intravenous ivuxolimab was administered to patients every 2 weeks at six dose levels: 0.01, 0.1, 0.3, 1.5, 3 and 10 mg/kg. Partial responses occurred in three dose-escalation patients: two with cutaneous melanoma and one with hepatocellular carcinoma. The purpose of peripheral TCRbeta sequencing was to test whether ivuxolimab changed TCR sequence diversity and led to clonal T-cell expansion. Of the approximately 50 patients in dose escalation, some 20 had hepatocellular carcinoma, some 15 had melanoma, 9 had renal cell carcinoma and 9 had head and neck cancer. Study-wide conclusions, independent of this receptor: Which antigens the clonally expanded peripheral T cells were specific for was not determined. At doses from 0.1 to 3.0 mg/kg, clonal expansion was seen in both CD4+ and CD8+ blood T cells between baseline and week 6. In partial responders in the 0.1-3.0 mg/kg groups, normalized peripheral clonal expansion was found to be among the lowest, especially among CD8+ T cells. Low levels of normalized T-cell clonal expansion were also seen in some nonresponding patients. On average, CD8+ T cells showed more expanded clones than CD4+ T cells after ivuxolimab.

Measured from the cysteine to the phenylalanine, the CDR3 is 13 residues long. This entry keeps only the CDR3 DNA: 39 bases, framed from base 1. CDR1 and CDR2 were assigned from the germline V gene (reference sequence) as SEHNR and FQNEAQ. Trimming takes 3 bases off V and 5 bases off J; junction bases not matched to a gene: 2. To sequence the TCRbeta CDR3 region, genomic DNA was isolated from the sorted cells. TCRbeta CDR3 regions were sequenced using the immunoSEQ Assay. The table was pulled from immuneACCESS by TCRdb, which kept in-frame rearrangements only. Such tables lose some clones; where checked, under half of the loss comes from unresolved V genes, and the rest has no known cause. This sample has 77,000 or so clones in its table, and less than 95% of those were observed once. The top ten clonotypes cover 9.5% to 11% of the sample. About this clone itself: Its binding antigen is unknown. One base away there is no much larger clone; base qualities are not given.

Patients with autoimmune disease history or receiving systemic immunosuppression were excluded from the trial. Peripheral blood for TCR sequencing was collected from all dose cohorts at baseline, on cycle 4 day 1, and on cycle 7 day 1. The samples were drawn from a first-in-human, open-label, multicenter phase I dose-escalation trial of ivuxolimab. The trial enrolled adults with locally advanced or metastatic head and neck squamous cell, hepatocellular, melanoma or renal cell carcinoma. Before TCR sequencing, CD4+ and CD8+ T cells were separately sorted from peripheral blood. The receptor was derived from an adult with an advanced solid tumor such as melanoma, head and neck, liver or kidney cancer. The sequencing used CD4+ or CD8+ T cells sorted from blood, collected in a trial of the OX40 agonist ivuxolimab. This sequence uses TRBV7-9 and TRBJ2-7; TRBD1 matches 9 bases in the middle. CDR3 reads: CASSFGTGNEQYF. Read as DNA, the sequence is TGTGCCAGCAGCTTCGGGACAGGGAACGAGCAGTACTTC.